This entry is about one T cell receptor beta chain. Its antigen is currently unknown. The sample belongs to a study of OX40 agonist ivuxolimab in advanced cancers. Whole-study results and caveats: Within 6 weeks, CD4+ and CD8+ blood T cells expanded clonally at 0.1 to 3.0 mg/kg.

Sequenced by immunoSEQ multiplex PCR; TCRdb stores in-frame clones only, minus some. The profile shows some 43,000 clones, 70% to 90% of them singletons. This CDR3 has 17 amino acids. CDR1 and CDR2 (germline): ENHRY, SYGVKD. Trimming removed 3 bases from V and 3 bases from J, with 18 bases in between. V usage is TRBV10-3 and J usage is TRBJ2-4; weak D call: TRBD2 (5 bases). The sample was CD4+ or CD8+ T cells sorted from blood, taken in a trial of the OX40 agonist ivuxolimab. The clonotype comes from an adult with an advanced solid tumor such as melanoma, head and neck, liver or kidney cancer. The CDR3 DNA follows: TGTGCCATCAGTGATGCCTCCGAGGCCGCGGGCAAAAACATTCAGTACTTC. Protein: CAISDASEAAGKNIQYF.